This T cell receptor beta chain was identified during a study of cytomegalovirus exposure and HLA in healthy donors. The V and J ends lost 1 base and 8 bases respectively, with 13 bases between them. CDR3 length: 14 residues. The germline gives CDR1 SGHRS, CDR2 YFSETQ. The PCR had 60 Vbeta and 13 Jbeta primers. Using immunoSEQ multiplex PCR, the repertoire was profiled, and TCRdb retains in-frame clones only, with some absent. The sample lists more than 15,000 clones; roughly four fifths were seen once. Study-wide results and caveats: Later analysis showed TCR association rates varying by HLA locus, highest for DRB1 and lowest for HLA-C.

A note on this clone: Its antigen is unidentified.

This TCR was recovered from a human donor in good health. The material sequenced was PBMCs. The V and J genes are TRBV5-1 and TRBJ2-1; D uncertain. The CDR3 DNA is TGCGCCAGCAGCTTGAGATTAAGAGAGGATGAGCAGTTCTTC. This translates into CASSLRLREDEQFF.